This passage covers 30 T cell receptor beta chains from one sample sequenced in a study of response to subunit inactivated influenza vaccine. TCRdb used MiXCR to reprocess the RT-PCR reads, holding one entry per CDR3 protein. The table includes about 520,000 distinct CDR3 sequences, 7.2% detected once. The specimen was PBMCs from blood, collected roughly 24 months after vaccination. The receptor source for this set is a man aged 50-75 years who received an inactivated influenza vaccine.

This clonotype showed up many times. The V and J genes are TRBV12-3 or TRBV12-4 and TRBJ1-6; the D gene is possibly TRBD1 (5 bases). Between the trimmed V and J ends, which lost 6 bases and 10 bases, there was a span of 16 bases. The CDR3 has 14 residues. CDR3 sequence reads: CASSRGGDKSPLHF. CDR3 DNA: TGTGCCAGCAGCCGTGGGGGTGACAAATCACCCCTCCACTTT.

The chain recombines TRBV30 with TRBJ2-1; D is unresolved. The CDR3 length is 11 residues. Trimming took off 5 bases at V and 9 bases at J, with 11 bases between the two ends. Germline-derived CDR1 and CDR2 are GTSNPN and SVGIG (reference sequence). The CDR3 spells CAWAHLAEQFF. CDR3 coding DNA: TGTGCCTGGGCCCACCTGGCTGAGCAGTTCTTC.

This clonotype was seen repeatedly, ten times or more. The rearrangement links TRBV5-1 to TRBJ2-2; tentative D call: TRBD1 (6 bases). Per the germline V gene, CDR1 is SGHRS and CDR2 is YFSETQ. This CDR3 spans 16 amino acids. V lost 4 bases and J 0 bases, leaving 13 bases between the germline ends. CDR3 residues: CASSPGTNANTGELFF. DNA of the CDR3: TGCGCCAGCAGCCCTGGGACAAACGCGAACACCGGGGAGCTGTTTTTT.

Here the CDR3 reads CASNSDNEQFF. The CDR3 nucleotides are TGTGCCAGCAACAGCGACAATGAGCAGTTCTTC. V gene TRBV28 combines with J gene TRBJ2-1; D not resolved. The V and J ends lost 7 bases and 5 bases respectively, with 6 bases between them. The germline V gene has CDR1 MDHEN and CDR2 SYDVKM. This CDR3 is built from 11 residues.

The chain joins TRBV7-2 to TRBJ2-7, with 11 nucleotides matching TRBD2. V shed 2 bases, J shed 2 bases, and the junction held 8 bases outside the gene matches. The CDR3 covers 17 residues. CDR1 SGHTA and CDR2 FQGNSA come from the germline V gene. This CDR3 reads CASSLPEGLADPYEQYF. CDR3 DNA sequence: TGTGCCAGCAGCTTACCAGAGGGACTAGCGGATCCCTACGAGCAGTACTTC.

This clonotype was seen only a few times. This chain uses TRBV11-2 with TRBJ2-5; 10 nucleotides align to TRBD1. Trimming at V came to 3 bases and at J to 4 bases, leaving 11 bases not matched to a gene. Germline CDR1 and CDR2: SGHAT and FQNNGV. The CDR3 is 17 amino acids. As DNA, the CDR3 is TGTGCCAGCAGCTTTAACCGGGACAGGGGCCCGCGAGAGACCCAGTACTTC. It specifies CASSFNRDRGPRETQYF.

This clonotype was observed a few times. CDR3 residues: CASSFGSTYEQYF. CDR3 nucleotides: TGTGCCAGCAGCTTCGGATCGACCTACGAGCAGTACTTC. V and J are TRBV5-6 and TRBJ2-7; D call uncertain. Germline CDR1 reads SGHDT; CDR2 reads YYEEEE. This CDR3 has 13 residues. V lost 2 bases and J 2 bases, leaving 8 bases between the germline ends.

Only a few counts were recorded for this clonotype. The rearrangement joins TRBV7-2 to TRBJ1-4; D gene ambiguous. Trimming took 5 bases from V and 3 from J, leaving 7 bases between them. Germline loops: CDR1 SGHTA, CDR2 FQGNSA. The CDR3 is 13 residues long. The CDR3 DNA is TGTGCCAGCAGCCCCAGCGCTAATGAAAAACTGTTTTTT. This gives the protein CASSPSANEKLFF.

The rearrangement joins TRBV12-3 or TRBV12-4 to TRBJ2-1, with 15 positions matching TRBD2. The junction had 9 bases not matched to a gene; V was cut back by 6 bases and J by 0 bases. The CDR3 contains 19 residues. The CDR3 DNA reads TGTGCCAGCAGACCCGGGACTAGCGGGGGGAAAAGCTCCTACAATGAGCAGTTCTTC. Its translation is CASRPGTSGGKSSYNEQFF.

This chain links TRBV20-1 with TRBJ2-2, with 12 bases fitting TRBD2. Germline V lookup: CDR1 DFQATT, CDR2 SNEGSKA (reference sequence). V lost 4 bases, J lost 7 bases, and 4 bases stayed unmatched. The CDR3 sequence is 14 residues long. CDR3 amino acids: CSATSGGAFGELFF. The CDR3 region has the DNA TGCAGTGCTACTAGCGGGGGGGCCTTCGGGGAGCTGTTTTTT.

This sequence joins TRBV12-3 or TRBV12-4 and TRBJ2-2; D is perhaps TRBD2 (5 bases). Trimming took 10 bases from V and 6 from J, leaving 12 bases between them. The CDR3 length is 12 residues. The DNA for the CDR3 is TGTGCCACCCTCCGGGGTTCCGGGGAGCTGTTTTTT. Its translation is CATLRGSGELFF.

The chain combines TRBV20-1 with TRBJ2-7, with 9 positions matching TRBD2. The CDR3 covers 14 residues. Germline CDR1 is DFQATT and CDR2 is SNEGSKA (reference sequence). Germline trimming cut 4 bases from V and 2 bases from J; bases unmatched to any gene: 6. In DNA, the CDR3 is TGCAGTGCTACTAGCGGGGTGATACCCTACGAGCAGTACTTC. Encoded protein: CSATSGVIPYEQYF.

This clonotype was counted a few times. V usage is TRBV20-1 and J usage is TRBJ2-1; 11 nucleotides match TRBD2. The CDR3 runs 14 residues. Germline CDR1 and CDR2: DFQATT and SNEGSKA (reference sequence). Trimming cost V 6 bases and J 5 bases; bases outside gene matches: 6. The CDR3, as DNA: TGCAGTGCGAGACTAGCGGGAAAGAACAATGAGCAGTTCTTC. This codes for CSARLAGKNNEQFF.

This clonotype was counted at least ten times. The gene calls are TRBV12-3 or TRBV12-4 and TRBJ1-5, with D perhaps matching TRBD1 (6 bases). Trimming shortened V by 5 bases and J by 0 bases, and 11 bases separated the two germline ends. The CDR3 totals 15 residues. This chain's CDR3 is CASSTTGYSNQPQHF. The CDR3, as DNA: TGTGCCAGCAGTACCACAGGGTATAGCAATCAGCCCCAGCATTTT.

This clonotype has just a few counts. This chain uses TRBV20-1 with TRBJ2-6; 8 bases agree with TRBD1. Germline assignment: CDR1 DFQATT and CDR2 SNEGSKA (reference sequence). The V and J ends lost 5 bases and 3 bases, in that order; junction bases with no gene match: 3. The CDR3 runs to 14 residues. CDR3 in DNA: TGCAGTGCTCGACAGGGGTTTGGGGCCAACGTCCTGACTTTC. Translating it yields CSARQGFGANVLTF.

Details on this clonotype: Because it lacks the conserved phenylalanine or tryptophan at the end, this CDR3 is likely a read error. This sequence joins TRBV7-2 and TRBJ2-3; D gene uncertain. Germline V lookup: CDR1 SGHTA, CDR2 FQGNSA. CDR3 length equals 14 residues. Trimming stripped 3 bases from V and 3 bases from J, with 10 bases between. The CDR3 spells CASSFTWETDTQYS. The CDR3 DNA is TGTGCCAGCAGCTTCACGTGGGAAACAGATACGCAGTATTCT.

In this sample, this clonotype turned up many times. This sequence joins TRBV4-2 and TRBJ2-3; possible D gene TRBD1, 6 bases. Germline V lookup: CDR1 LGHNA, CDR2 YNFKEQ. Trimming stripped 4 bases from V and 2 bases from J, with 19 bases between. This CDR3 has 17 residues. The CDR3 protein is CASSPSFTGIDTDTQYF. CDR3 nucleotide sequence: TGTGCCAGCAGCCCGTCTTTTACAGGGATAGACACAGATACGCAGTATTTT.

Many counts were recorded for this clonotype. The J gene is TRBJ2-5, the V gene TRBV5-1; D not resolved. Trimming took 0 bases from V and 1 from J, leaving 7 bases between them. Germline V gene sequence: CDR1 SGHRS, CDR2 YFSETQ. The CDR3 sequence is 14 residues long. CDR3 in DNA: TGCGCCAGCAGCTTGGTTGGGCCCCAAGAGACCCAGTACTTC. Translated: CASSLVGPQETQYF.

In its sample, this clonotype was seen many times. The chain carries TRBV5-1 and TRBJ2-1, with TRBD2 matching over 7 bases. The trim removed 3 bases at V and 8 bases at J, leaving 5 bases unmatched. This CDR3 region has 13 residues. Germline-derived CDR1 and CDR2 are SGHRS and YFSETQ. The CDR3 protein is CASSSGGFDEQFF. In nucleotides, the CDR3 is TGCGCCAGCAGCTCGGGGGGTTTCGATGAGCAGTTCTTC.

This clonotype was seen only a few times. V gene TRBV11-1 combines with J gene TRBJ2-5; D possibly corresponds to TRBD1 (5 bases). V was shortened by 6 bases and J by 3 bases, with 14 bases between the two germline ends. Germline CDR1 reads SGHAT; CDR2 reads FQDESV (reference sequence). The CDR3 is 14 residues long. CDR3 in amino acids: CASSPGAGKETQYF. The CDR3 DNA sequence: TGTGCCAGCAGTCCAGGTGCAGGGAAAGAGACCCAGTACTTC.

This clonotype has a count of ten or more. The V gene is TRBV20-1, the J gene TRBJ1-2; tentative D call: TRBD1 (6 bases). The CDR3 sequence is 13 residues long. Germline V gene lookup returns CDR1 DFQATT and CDR2 SNEGSKA (reference sequence). Trimming removed 6 bases from V and 2 bases from J, with 13 bases in between. CDR3 nucleotide sequence: TGCAGTGCCACGGGGGGGGGCAACTATGGCTACACCTTC. Its translation: CSATGGGNYGYTF.

The rearrangement links TRBV20-1 to TRBJ1-2; D remains ambiguous. Looked up from germline, CDR1 is DFQATT and CDR2 is SNEGSKA (reference sequence). This CDR3 has 12 residues. V was cut by 6 bases and J by 2 bases, with 10 bases left in between. CDR3 amino acids: CSAKSANYGYTF. The CDR3 DNA is TGCAGTGCGAAGTCAGCAAACTATGGCTACACCTTC.

This clonotype was recorded at least ten times. The chain links TRBV29-1 to TRBJ2-4; perhaps TRBD1 as D (6 bases). V was shortened by 3 bases and J by 0 bases, with 12 bases between the two germline ends. Germline-derived CDR1 and CDR2 are SQVTM and ANQGSEA. There are 15 residues in the CDR3. CDR3 coding DNA: TGCAGCGTTGAGTTAGGGACAATAGCCAAAAACATTCAGTACTTC. It is translated as CSVELGTIAKNIQYF.

The rearrangement links TRBV4-1 to TRBJ2-3, with TRBD2 matching 9 bases. This CDR3 is built from 13 residues. Looked up from germline, CDR1 is MGHRA and CDR2 is YSYEKL. The V gene end was trimmed by 3 bases and the J gene end by 13 bases; junction bases not matched to a gene: 8. CDR3 DNA sequence: TGCGCCAGCAGCCAGGGTGCCGGGACTAGCAAGTATTTT. Translating it yields CASSQGAGTSKYF.

At least ten counts were recorded for this clonotype. The chain links TRBV10-3 to TRBJ1-4; unclear D gene. CDR3 length: 15 amino acids. With 0 bases removed from V and 4 bases from J, the gap between germline ends came to 9 bases. CDR1 ENHRY and CDR2 SYGVKD come from the germline V gene. The CDR3 reads CAISESNSYNEKLFF. The CDR3 DNA is TGTGCCATCAGTGAGTCTAACAGCTATAATGAAAAACTGTTTTTT.

In this sample, this clonotype turned up many times. The genes are TRBV6-2 or TRBV6-3 and TRBJ2-1; 7 bases map to TRBD2. J gave up 4 bases and V 2 bases, and 2 bases lay outside the gene matches. Germline lookup yields CDR1 MNHEY and CDR2 SVGEGT. This CDR3 region has 14 residues. CDR3 in amino acids: CASSYASGYNEQFF. The CDR3 nucleotides are TGTGCCAGCAGTTACGCTAGCGGATACAATGAGCAGTTCTTC.

This clonotype was counted only a few times. V and J are TRBV5-1 and TRBJ2-3; the D is unclear. This CDR3 has 14 amino acids. V lost 1 base and J 0 bases, leaving 6 bases between the germline ends. CDR1 and CDR2 from the germline V gene are SGHRS and YFSETQ. The CDR3, as DNA: TGCGCCAGCAGCTTGTATGACAGCACAGATACGCAGTATTTT. The encoded protein is CASSLYDSTDTQYF.

On this clonotype itself: This sequence may be a read error, since a much larger clone differs from it by one base. The chain is built from TRBV4-2 and TRBJ2-7, with D possibly TRBD2 on 6 matching bases. This CDR3 comprises 16 residues. The V end was cut by 4 bases, the J end by 5 bases, with 21 bases between. Germline CDR1 is LGHNA and CDR2 is YNFKEQ. The CDR3 region is CASSLSAGRGTNEQYF. The CDR3 DNA reads TGTGCCAGCAGCCTCTCTGCGGGACGGGGTACCAACGAGCAGTACTTC.

This clonotype was counted only a few times. The chain carries TRBV5-1 and TRBJ2-7; D is tentatively TRBD1 or TRBD2 (5 bases each). CDR3 size: 13 residues. V was pared by 4 bases and J by 3 bases, with 11 bases between. Germline CDR1 reads SGHRS; CDR2 reads YFSETQ. CDR3 nucleotides: TGCGCCAGCAGCCCGGGACGGAACTACGAGCAGTACTTC. This codes for CASSPGRNYEQYF.

This clonotype has a handful of counts. The chain has TRBV9 and TRBJ2-1, with unresolved D. Germline V CDR1 and CDR2: SGDLS, YYNGEE. This CDR3 is built from 16 residues. Deletions cut 0 bases from V and 3 bases from J, with 13 bases between. The DNA for the CDR3 is TGTGCCAGCAGCGTAGGTAGCTCGTCCGACTACAATGAGCAGTTCTTC. This translates into CASSVGSSSDYNEQFF.